These T cell receptor beta chains were read from a single sample in a study of cytomegalovirus exposure and HLA in healthy donors. The repertoire was sequenced with immunoSEQ multiplex PCR; TCRdb's copy has only in-frame clones and lacks some. The table includes 150,000 to 200,000 clones, 80% detected once. What was sequenced was PBMCs. The receptors were sampled from a middle-aged woman in good health and CMV-seronegative. Both conserved end residues are part of each CDR3. D genes are given only for firm matches. Not every row has a clone size; where given, it reads once, few, many or a size class.

j_call,clone_size,d_call,v_call,cdr3_aa,cdr3_nt
TRBJ1-5,few,.,TRBV28,CASSFFRQYSNQPQHF,TGTGCCAGCAGTTTTTTTAGACAGTATAGCAATCAGCCCCAGCATTTT
TRBJ2-3,.,.,TRBV12-2,CASRSGTGGNTDTQYF,TGTGCAAGTCGCTCCGGGACAGGGGGAAACACAGATACGCAGTATTTT
TRBJ2-5,once,TRBD1,TRBV7-2,CASSYGTAVRETQYF,TGTGCCAGCAGCTACGGGACAGCGGTTCGGGAGACCCAGTACTTC
TRBJ2-7,.,TRBD1,TRBV5-1,CASSSTGIGYEQYF,TGCGCCAGCAGCTCGACAGGGATAGGCTACGAGCAGTACTTC
TRBJ1-2,.,TRBD1,TRBV2,CASTGTVVGYTF,TGTGCCAGCACAGGGACAGTGGTAGGCTACACCTTC
TRBJ2-7,.,.,TRBV28,CASSSRTDFYSYEQYF,TGTGCCAGCAGTTCGCGGACAGACTTCTACTCCTACGAGCAGTACTTC
TRBJ1-2,.,.,TRBV6-5,CASTSPGGRYGYTF,TGTGCCAGCACATCCCCGGGGGGGAGGTATGGCTACACCTTC
TRBJ1-6,.,TRBD1,TRBV6-5,CASSYAKTGGGSPLHF,TGTGCCAGCAGTTACGCCAAGACAGGGGGTGGTTCACCCCTCCACTTT
TRBJ1-2,once,TRBD1,TRBV30,CASGQGADGYTF,TGTGCCTCGGGACAGGGGGCGGATGGCTACACCTTC
TRBJ2-5,once,.,TRBV14,CASSQGVSPSYF,TGTGCCAGCAGCCAAGGCGTGTCCCCCTCCTACTTC
TRBJ2-1,.,TRBD2,TRBV27,CASSLLSGSFNEQFF,TGTGCCAGCAGTTTACTGAGCGGGAGCTTCAATGAGCAGTTCTTC
TRBJ2-4,once,.,TRBV28,CASSPERGGKNIQYF,TGTGCCAGCAGCCCCGAGAGGGGGGGCAAAAACATTCAGTACTTC
TRBJ1-4,.,TRBD1,TRBV13,CASSVRTGIEKLFF,TGTGCCAGCAGCGTACGGACAGGGATTGAAAAACTGTTTTTT
TRBJ2-7,.,.,TRBV27,CASSLSTGVEQYF,TGTGCCAGCAGTTTATCGACAGGAGTCGAGCAGTACTTC
TRBJ2-7,.,TRBD1,TRBV27,CASRRGQGSYEQYF,TGTGCCAGCAGGAGGGGACAGGGCTCCTACGAGCAGTACTTC
TRBJ2-7,.,TRBD2,TRBV5-1,CASSPTTSGMYEQYF,TGCGCCAGCAGCCCGACCACTAGCGGGATGTACGAGCAGTACTTC
TRBJ2-1,.,TRBD1,TRBV19,CASSPRGQGRLVQFF,TGTGCCAGTAGTCCCCGGGGACAGGGAAGGTTAGTGCAGTTCTTC
TRBJ2-1,.,TRBD2,TRBV4-1,CASSQYEGLADYNEQFF,TGCGCCAGCAGCCAATATGAGGGACTAGCAGATTACAATGAGCAGTTCTTC
TRBJ2-1,.,.,TRBV4-3,CASSHLGSYNEQFF,TGCGCCAGCAGCCATCTAGGATCCTACAATGAGCAGTTCTTC
TRBJ2-1,.,.,TRBV7-2,CASSLRPQRISSYNEQFF,TGTGCCAGCAGCTTACGGCCCCAGCGGATAAGCTCCTACAATGAGCAGTTCTTC
TRBJ1-2,.,TRBD1,TRBV29-1,CSDLTGGMRNGYTF,TGCAGCGACCTCACAGGGGGGATGCGAAATGGCTACACCTTC
TRBJ2-5,.,.,TRBV7-8,CASSLTGWETQYF,TGTGCCAGCAGCTTAACAGGGTGGGAGACCCAGTACTTC
TRBJ1-2,few,TRBD1,TRBV5-1,CASSNDTGGRRYGYTF,TGCGCCAGCAGCAATGATACAGGGGGTAGAAGGTATGGCTACACCTTC
TRBJ2-1,.,TRBD1,TRBV10-3,CAISDGRGLNEQFF,TGTGCCATCAGTGATGGCAGGGGGCTTAATGAGCAGTTCTTC
TRBJ1-6,.,.,TRBV4-2,CASSPIQFDTNNSPLHF,TGTGCCAGCAGCCCTATTCAATTCGACACAAATAATTCACCCCTCCACTTT
TRBJ2-7,.,TRBD1,TRBV28,CASRAGTASSFYEQYF,TGTGCCAGCAGGGCCGGGACAGCCTCCTCCTTCTACGAGCAGTACTTC
TRBJ2-6,few,.,TRBV29-1,CSVSTGSGANVLTF,TGCAGCGTCTCAACAGGGTCTGGGGCCAACGTCCTGACTTTC
TRBJ2-5,.,TRBD2,TRBV27,CASSIGLAGMRTQYF,TGTGCCAGCAGTATTGGACTAGCGGGTATGCGGACCCAGTACTTC
TRBJ2-1,.,.,TRBV7-2,CASSLDNFVNEQFF,TGTGCCAGCAGCTTAGATAACTTCGTCAATGAGCAGTTCTTC
TRBJ1-1,.,.,TRBV10-3,CAIQDSLNTEAFF,TGTGCCATCCAGGACAGTTTAAACACTGAAGCTTTCTTT
TRBJ1-5,.,.,TRBV11-3,CASSLEADQPQHF,TGTGCCAGCAGCTTAGAGGCTGATCAGCCCCAGCATTTT
TRBJ2-1,few,TRBD2,TRBV27,CASSPLAGVSSYNEQFF,TGTGCCAGCAGTCCCCTAGCGGGGGTGAGCTCCTACAATGAGCAGTTCTTC
TRBJ2-7,.,TRBD1,TRBV7-6,CASTPGQGPYEQYF,TGTGCCAGCACCCCGGGACAGGGGCCCTACGAGCAGTACTTC
TRBJ2-7,.,TRBD2,TRBV4-1,CASSRSAGGYSYEQYF,TGCGCCAGCAGCCGGTCCGCGGGGGGGTACTCCTACGAGCAGTACTTC
TRBJ2-5,.,TRBD2,TRBV27,CASSLELAGVETQYF,TGTGCCAGCAGTTTGGAACTAGCGGGAGTTGAGACCCAGTACTTC
TRBJ2-5,.,TRBD2,TRBV19,CASSIGSGGEETQYF,TGTGCCAGTAGTATCGGTAGCGGGGGCGAAGAGACCCAGTACTTC
TRBJ2-3,.,.,TRBV11-3,CASRGSGVDTQYF,TGTGCCAGCCGCGGTTCAGGGGTTGATACGCAGTATTTT
TRBJ1-2,.,.,TRBV18,CASTEAAGPAYGYTF,TGTGCCAGCACAGAGGCAGCGGGCCCAGCCTATGGCTACACCTTC
TRBJ2-5,.,TRBD1,TRBV5-1,CASRTGNAETQYF,TGCGCCAGTAGGACAGGGAACGCAGAGACCCAGTACTTC
TRBJ2-3,.,TRBD2,TRBV15,CATSRGFTSGRADTQYF,TGTGCCACCAGCAGAGGCTTTACTAGCGGGAGGGCGGATACGCAGTATTTT